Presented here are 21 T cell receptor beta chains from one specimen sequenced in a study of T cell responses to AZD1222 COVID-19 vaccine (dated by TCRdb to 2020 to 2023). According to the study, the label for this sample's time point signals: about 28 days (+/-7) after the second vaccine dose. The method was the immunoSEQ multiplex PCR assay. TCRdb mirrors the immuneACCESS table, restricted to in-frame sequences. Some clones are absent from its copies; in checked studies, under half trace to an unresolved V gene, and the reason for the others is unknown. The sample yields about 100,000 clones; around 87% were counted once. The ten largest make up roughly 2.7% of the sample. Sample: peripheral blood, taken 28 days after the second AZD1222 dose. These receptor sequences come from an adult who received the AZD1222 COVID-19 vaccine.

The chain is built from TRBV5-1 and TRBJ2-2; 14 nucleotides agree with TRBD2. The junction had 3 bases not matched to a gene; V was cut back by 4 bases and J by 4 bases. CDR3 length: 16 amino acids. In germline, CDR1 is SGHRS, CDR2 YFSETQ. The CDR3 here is CASSVTSGRATGELFF. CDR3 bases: TGCGCCAGCAGCGTGACTAGCGGGAGGGCCACCGGGGAGCTGTTTTTT. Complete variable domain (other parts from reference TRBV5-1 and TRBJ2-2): KAGVTQTPRYLIKTRGQQVTLSCSPISGHRSVSWYQQTPGQGLQFLFEYFSETQRNKGNFPGRFSGRQFSNSRSEMNVSTLELGDSALYLCASSVTSGRATGELFFGEGSRLTVL.

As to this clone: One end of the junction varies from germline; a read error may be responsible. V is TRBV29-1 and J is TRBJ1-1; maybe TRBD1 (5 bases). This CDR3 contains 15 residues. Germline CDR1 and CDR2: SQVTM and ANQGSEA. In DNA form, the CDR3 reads TGCAGCGTAGAAGAACACGGGGGTAGGGACACTGAAGCTTTCTTT. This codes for CSVEEHGGRDTEAFF.

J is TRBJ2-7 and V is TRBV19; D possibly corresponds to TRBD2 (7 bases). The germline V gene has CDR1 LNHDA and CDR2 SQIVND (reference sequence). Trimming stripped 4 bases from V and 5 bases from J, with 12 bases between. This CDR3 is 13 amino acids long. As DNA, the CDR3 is TGTGCCAGTAGTACCCGGGGGGCCCACGAGCAGTACTTC. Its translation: CASSTRGAHEQYF.

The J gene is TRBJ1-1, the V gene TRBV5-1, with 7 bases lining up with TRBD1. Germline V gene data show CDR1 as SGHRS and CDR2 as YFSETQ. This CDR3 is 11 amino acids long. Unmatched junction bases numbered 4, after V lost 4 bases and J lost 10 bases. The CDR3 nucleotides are TGCGCCAGCAGCCAACAGGGGAGAGCTTTCTTT. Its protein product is CASSQQGRAFF.

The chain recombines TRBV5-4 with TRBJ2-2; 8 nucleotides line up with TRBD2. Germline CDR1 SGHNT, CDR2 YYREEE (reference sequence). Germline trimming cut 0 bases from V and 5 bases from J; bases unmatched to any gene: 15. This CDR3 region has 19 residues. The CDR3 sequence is CASSLALQGGSGKTGELFF. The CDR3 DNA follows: TGTGCCAGCAGCTTGGCCCTACAGGGAGGTAGCGGGAAGACCGGGGAGCTGTTTTTT. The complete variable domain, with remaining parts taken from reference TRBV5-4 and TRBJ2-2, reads ETGVTQSPTHLIKTRGQQVTLRCSSQSGHNTVSWYQQALGQGPQFIFQYYREEENGRGNFPPRFSGLQFPNYSSELNVNALELDDSALYLCASSLALQGGSGKTGELFFGEGSRLTVL.

CDR3 nucleotide sequence: TGCGCCAGCAGCTCCGGACAGGGGGCCGTATTTAATGAAAAACTGTTTTTT. This translates into CASSSGQGAVFNEKLFF. This chain uses TRBV5-1 with TRBJ1-4, with 11 bases aligning to TRBD1. Per the germline V gene, CDR1 is SGHRS and CDR2 is YFSETQ. V was clipped by 3 bases and J by 4 bases; unmatched bases: 8. The CDR3 totals 17 residues.

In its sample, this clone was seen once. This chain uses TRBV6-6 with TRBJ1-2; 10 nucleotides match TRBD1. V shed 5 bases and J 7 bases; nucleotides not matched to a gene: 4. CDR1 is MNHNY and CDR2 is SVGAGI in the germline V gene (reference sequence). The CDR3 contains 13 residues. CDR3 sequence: CASSRGTGAGYTF. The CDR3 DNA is TGTGCCAGCAGTCGGGGGACAGGGGCTGGCTACACCTTC.

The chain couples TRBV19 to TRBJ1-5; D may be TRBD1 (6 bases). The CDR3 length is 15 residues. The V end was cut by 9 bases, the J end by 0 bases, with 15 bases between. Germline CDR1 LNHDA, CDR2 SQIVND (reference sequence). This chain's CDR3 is CARSGAQDSNQPQHF. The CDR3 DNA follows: TGTGCCAGGTCGGGGGCCCAGGATAGCAATCAGCCCCAGCATTTT.

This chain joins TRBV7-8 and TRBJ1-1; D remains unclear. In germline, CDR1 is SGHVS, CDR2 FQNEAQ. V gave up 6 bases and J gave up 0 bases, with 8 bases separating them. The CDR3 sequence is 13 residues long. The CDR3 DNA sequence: TGTGCCAGCAGTCAAGACTTGAACACTGAAGCTTTCTTT. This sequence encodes CASSQDLNTEAFF. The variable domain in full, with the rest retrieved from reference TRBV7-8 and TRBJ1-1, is GAGVSQSPRYKVAKRGQDVALRCDPISGHVSLFWYQQALGQGPEFLTYFQNEAQLDKSGLPSDRFFAERPEGSVSTLKIQRTQQEDSAVYLCASSQDLNTEAFFGQGTRLTVV.

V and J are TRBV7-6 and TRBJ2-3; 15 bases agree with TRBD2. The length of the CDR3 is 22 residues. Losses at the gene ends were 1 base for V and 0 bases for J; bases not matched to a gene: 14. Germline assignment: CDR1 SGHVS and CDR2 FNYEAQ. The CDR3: CASSLGLPSPGLAGGSTDTQYF. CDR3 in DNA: TGTGCCAGCAGCTTAGGACTCCCCTCTCCGGGACTAGCGGGAGGCAGCACAGATACGCAGTATTTT.

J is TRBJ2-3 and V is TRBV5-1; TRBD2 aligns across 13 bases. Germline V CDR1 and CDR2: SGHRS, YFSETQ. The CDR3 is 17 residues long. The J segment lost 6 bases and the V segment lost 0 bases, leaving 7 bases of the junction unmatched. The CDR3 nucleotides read TGCGCCAGCAGCTTGGCCCTACTAGCGGGGGGGCAGGATACGCAGTATTTT. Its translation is CASSLALLAGGQDTQYF.

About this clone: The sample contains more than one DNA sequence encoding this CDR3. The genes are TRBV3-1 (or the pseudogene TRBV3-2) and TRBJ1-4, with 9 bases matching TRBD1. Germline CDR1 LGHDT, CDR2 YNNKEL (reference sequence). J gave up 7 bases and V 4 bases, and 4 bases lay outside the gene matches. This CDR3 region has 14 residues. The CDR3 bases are TGTGCCAGCAGCCCAGGGACAGGGCGTGAAAAACTGTTTTTT. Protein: CASSPGTGREKLFF.

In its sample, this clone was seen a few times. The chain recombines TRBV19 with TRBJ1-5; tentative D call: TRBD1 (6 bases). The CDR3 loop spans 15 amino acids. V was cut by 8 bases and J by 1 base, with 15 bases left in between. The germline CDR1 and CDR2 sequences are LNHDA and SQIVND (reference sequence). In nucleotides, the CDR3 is TGTGCCAGTGGGTCTCAGGGGTACAGCAATCAGCCCCAGCATTTT. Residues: CASGSQGYSNQPQHF.

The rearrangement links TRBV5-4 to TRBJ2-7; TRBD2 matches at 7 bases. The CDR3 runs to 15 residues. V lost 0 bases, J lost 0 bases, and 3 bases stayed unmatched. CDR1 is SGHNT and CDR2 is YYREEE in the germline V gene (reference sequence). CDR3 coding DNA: TGTGCCAGCAGCTTGGACGGGGGGAGCTCCTACGAGCAGTACTTC. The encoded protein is CASSLDGGSSYEQYF.

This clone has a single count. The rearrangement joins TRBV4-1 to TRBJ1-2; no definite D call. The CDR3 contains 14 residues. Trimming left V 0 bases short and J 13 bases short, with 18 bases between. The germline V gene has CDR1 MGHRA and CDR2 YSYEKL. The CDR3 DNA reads TGCGCCAGCAGCCAAGAAGCGATAGAACCGGTTACCACCTTC. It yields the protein CASSQEAIEPVTTF.

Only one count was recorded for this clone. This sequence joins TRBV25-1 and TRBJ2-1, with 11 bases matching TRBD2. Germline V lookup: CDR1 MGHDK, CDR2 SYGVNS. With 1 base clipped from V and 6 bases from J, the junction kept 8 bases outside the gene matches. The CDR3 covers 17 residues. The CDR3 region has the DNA TGTGCCAGCAGTGAATGGCAACTAGCGGGAGCACTCAATGAGCAGTTCTTC. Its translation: CASSEWQLAGALNEQFF.

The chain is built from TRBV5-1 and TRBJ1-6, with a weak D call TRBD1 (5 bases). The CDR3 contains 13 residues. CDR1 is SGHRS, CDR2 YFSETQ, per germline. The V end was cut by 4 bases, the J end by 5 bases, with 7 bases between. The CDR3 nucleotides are TGCGCCAGCAGCGCGACAGATAATTCACCCCTCCACTTT. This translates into CASSATDNSPLHF.

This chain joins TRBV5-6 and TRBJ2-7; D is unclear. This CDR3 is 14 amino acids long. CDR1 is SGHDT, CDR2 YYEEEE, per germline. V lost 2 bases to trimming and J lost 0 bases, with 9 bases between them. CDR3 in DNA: TGTGCCAGCAGCTTCTGGTCCAGCTCCTACGAGCAGTACTTC. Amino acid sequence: CASSFWSSSYEQYF.

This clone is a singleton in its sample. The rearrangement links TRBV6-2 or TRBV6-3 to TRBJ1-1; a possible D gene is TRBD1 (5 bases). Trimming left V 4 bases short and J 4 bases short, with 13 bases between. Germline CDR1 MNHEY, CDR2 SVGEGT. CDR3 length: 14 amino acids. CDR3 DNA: TGTGCCAGCAGTTCTACCCAGGGATCCACTGAAGCTTTCTTT. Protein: CASSSTQGSTEAFF.

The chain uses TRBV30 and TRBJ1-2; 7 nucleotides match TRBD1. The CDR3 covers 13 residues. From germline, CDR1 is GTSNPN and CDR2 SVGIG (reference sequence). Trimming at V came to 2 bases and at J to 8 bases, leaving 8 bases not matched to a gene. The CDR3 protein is CAWSPQTTGGYTF. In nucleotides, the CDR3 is TGTGCCTGGAGTCCACAAACGACAGGGGGCTACACCTTC.

The CDR3 loop is CASSQSGVPTEAFF. The CDR3 nucleotides are TGCGCCAGCAGCCAGTCGGGGGTCCCCACTGAAGCTTTCTTT. This chain uses TRBV4-3 with TRBJ1-1, with D perhaps matching TRBD1 (5 bases). CDR3 length: 14 amino acids. Trimming took off 3 bases at V and 4 bases at J, with 12 bases between the two ends. Germline V gives CDR1 LGHNA, CDR2 YSLEER.